This T cell receptor (beta chain) was obtained from a study of CXCR3-negative and CXCR3-positive naive CD8 T cells. Across the whole study: Every library held about 1.5 +/- 0.3 million TRB reads, and the total came to around 130 million.

Naive CD8+ T cells were CD45RO-CCR7+CD27+CD95-. UMI labels and 5' RACE were used to prepare the TRB cDNA libraries. TCRdb reprocessed the 5' RACE reads, keeping one entry per CDR3 protein, no DNA. The table lists under 110,000 distinct CDR3 sequences. Worth noting for this clonotype: Its antigen remains unknown.

General observations from the study: After cryopreservation, expression of CXCR3 was partially reduced, and most assays were run with fresh PBMCs. Naive CXCR3-negative and CXCR3-positive cells had similar TRBV-TRBJ usage; memory differed. When CXCR3-positive naive cells were set against CXCR3-negative naive cells, the former had more hydrophobic TRB CDR3s.

Germline V lookup: CDR1 MDHEN, CDR2 SYDVKM. This CDR3 region has 15 residues. This sequence originates from a human donor in good health. Some clones in this sample may be carry-over from other donors' samples. Specimen: naive CXCR3+ CD8+ T cells from blood. Indicated subset: CD45RO-CCR7+CD27+CD95- naive CD8+ T cells expressing CXCR3 (TNR3+). V usage is TRBV28 and J usage is TRBJ2-3; TCRdb proposes TRBD2, but this gene call is untestable without DNA. This chain's CDR3 is CASSLERFSTDTQYF. The variable domain in full, completed from reference TRBV28 and TRBJ2-3, reads DVKVTQSSRYLVKRTGEKVFLECVQDMDHENMFWYRQDPGLGLRLIYFSYDVKMKEKGDIPEGYSVSREKKERFSLILESASTNQTSMYLCASSLERFSTDTQYFGPGTRLTVL.